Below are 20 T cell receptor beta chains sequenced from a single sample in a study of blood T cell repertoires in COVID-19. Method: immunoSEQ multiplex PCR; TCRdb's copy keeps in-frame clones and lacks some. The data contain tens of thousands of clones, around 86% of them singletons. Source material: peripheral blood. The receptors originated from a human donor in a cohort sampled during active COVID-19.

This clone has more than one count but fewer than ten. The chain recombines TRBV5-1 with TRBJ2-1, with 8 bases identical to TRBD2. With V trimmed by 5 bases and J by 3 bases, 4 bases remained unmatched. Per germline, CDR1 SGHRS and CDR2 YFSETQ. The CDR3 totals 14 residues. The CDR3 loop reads CASRAGGGYNEQFF. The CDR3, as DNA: TGCGCCAGCAGGGCGGGGGGCGGCTACAATGAGCAGTTCTTC.

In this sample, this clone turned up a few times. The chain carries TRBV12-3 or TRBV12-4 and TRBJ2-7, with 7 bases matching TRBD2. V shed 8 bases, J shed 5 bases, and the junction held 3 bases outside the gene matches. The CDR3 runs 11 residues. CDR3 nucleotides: TGTGCCAGCGGACTAGGAAACGAGCAGTACTTC. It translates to CASGLGNEQYF.

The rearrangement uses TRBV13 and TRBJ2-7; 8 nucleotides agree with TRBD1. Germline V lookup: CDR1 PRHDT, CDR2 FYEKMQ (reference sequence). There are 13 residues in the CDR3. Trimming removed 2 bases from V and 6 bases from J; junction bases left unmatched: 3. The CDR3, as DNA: TGTGCCAGCAGCTTATGGGGGACAGGCGAGCAGTACTTC. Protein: CASSLWGTGEQYF. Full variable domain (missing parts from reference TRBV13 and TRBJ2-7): AAGVIQSPRHLIKEKRETATLKCYPIPRHDTVYWYQQGPGQDPQFLISFYEKMQSDKGSIPDRFSAQQFSDYHSELNMSSLELGDSALYFCASSLWGTGEQYFGPGTRLTVT.

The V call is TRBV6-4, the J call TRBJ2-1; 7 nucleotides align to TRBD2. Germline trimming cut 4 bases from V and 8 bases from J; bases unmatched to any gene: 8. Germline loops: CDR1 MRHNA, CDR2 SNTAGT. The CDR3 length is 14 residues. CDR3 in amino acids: CASSGTSVADEQFF. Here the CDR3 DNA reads TGTGCCAGCAGTGGTACTAGCGTCGCCGATGAGCAGTTCTTC.

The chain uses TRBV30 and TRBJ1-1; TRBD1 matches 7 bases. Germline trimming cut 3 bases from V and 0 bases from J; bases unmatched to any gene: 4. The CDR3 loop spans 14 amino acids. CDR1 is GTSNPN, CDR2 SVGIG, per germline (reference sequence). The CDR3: CAWSLTGMNTEAFF. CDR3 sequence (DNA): TGTGCCTGGAGCTTGACAGGGATGAACACTGAAGCTTTCTTT.

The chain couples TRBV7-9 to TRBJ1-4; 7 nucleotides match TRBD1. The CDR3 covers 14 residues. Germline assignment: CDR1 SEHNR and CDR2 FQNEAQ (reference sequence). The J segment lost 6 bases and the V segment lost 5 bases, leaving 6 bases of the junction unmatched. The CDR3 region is CASSPGGGDEKLFF. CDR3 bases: TGTGCCAGCAGCCCGGGAGGGGGCGATGAAAAACTGTTTTTT.

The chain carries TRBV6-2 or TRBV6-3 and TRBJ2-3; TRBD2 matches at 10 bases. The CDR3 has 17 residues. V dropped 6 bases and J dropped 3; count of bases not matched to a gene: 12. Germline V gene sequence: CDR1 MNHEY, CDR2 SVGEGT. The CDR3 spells CASSPGVASGRTDTQYF. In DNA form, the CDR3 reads TGTGCCAGCAGCCCTGGGGTGGCTAGCGGGAGAACAGATACGCAGTATTTT.

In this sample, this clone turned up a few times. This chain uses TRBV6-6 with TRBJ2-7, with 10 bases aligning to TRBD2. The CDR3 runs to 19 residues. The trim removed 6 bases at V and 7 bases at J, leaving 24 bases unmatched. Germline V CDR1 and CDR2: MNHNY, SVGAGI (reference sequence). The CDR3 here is CASSLSPHWEAGGIREQYF. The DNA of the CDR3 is TGTGCCAGCAGCTTATCCCCCCACTGGGAAGCGGGAGGGATCAGAGAGCAGTACTTC.

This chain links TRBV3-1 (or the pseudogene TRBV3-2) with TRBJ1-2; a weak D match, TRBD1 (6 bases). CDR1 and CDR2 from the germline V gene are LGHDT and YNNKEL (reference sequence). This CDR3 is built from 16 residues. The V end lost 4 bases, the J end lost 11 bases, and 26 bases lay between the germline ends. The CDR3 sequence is CASSLRTVSQSGSYTF. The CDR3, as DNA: TGTGCCAGCAGCCTCCGGACAGTGAGTCAATCGGGATCGTACACCTTC.

CDR3 in DNA: TGTGCCAGCAGCCAAGACCAGGGCTCTGGGGCCAACGTCCTGACTTTC. Translating it yields CASSQDQGSGANVLTF. The rearrangement links TRBV4-2 to TRBJ2-6; a possible D gene is TRBD1 (5 bases). The CDR3 has 16 amino acids. With 0 bases removed from V and 0 bases from J, the gap between germline ends came to 6 bases. Germline V gene sequence: CDR1 LGHNA, CDR2 YNFKEQ.

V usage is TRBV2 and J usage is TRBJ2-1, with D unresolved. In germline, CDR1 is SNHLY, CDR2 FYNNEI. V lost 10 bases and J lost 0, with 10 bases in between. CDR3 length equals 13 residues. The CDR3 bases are TGTGCCACCCTCTCGAGCTCCTACAATGAGCAGTTCTTC. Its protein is CATLSSSYNEQFF.

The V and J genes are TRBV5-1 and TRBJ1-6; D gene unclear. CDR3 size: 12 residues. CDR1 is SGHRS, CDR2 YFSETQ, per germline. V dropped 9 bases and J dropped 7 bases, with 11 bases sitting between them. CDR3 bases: TGCGCCACTCGGACGGGGAATTCACCCCTCCACTTT. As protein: CATRTGNSPLHF.

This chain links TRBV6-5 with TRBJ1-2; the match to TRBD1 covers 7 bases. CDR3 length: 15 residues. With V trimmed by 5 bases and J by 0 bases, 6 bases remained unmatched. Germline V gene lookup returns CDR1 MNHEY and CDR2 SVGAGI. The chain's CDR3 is CASSNRQGTNYGYTF. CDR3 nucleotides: TGTGCCAGCAGTAACCGACAGGGAACTAACTATGGCTACACCTTC.

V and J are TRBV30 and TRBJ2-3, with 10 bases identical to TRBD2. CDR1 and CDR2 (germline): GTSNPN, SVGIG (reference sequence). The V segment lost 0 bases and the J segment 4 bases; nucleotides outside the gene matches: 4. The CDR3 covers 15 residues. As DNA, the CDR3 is TGTGCCTGGAGTGTACTTCTAGCGGGGGCAGATACGCAGTATTTT. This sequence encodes CAWSVLLAGADTQYF.

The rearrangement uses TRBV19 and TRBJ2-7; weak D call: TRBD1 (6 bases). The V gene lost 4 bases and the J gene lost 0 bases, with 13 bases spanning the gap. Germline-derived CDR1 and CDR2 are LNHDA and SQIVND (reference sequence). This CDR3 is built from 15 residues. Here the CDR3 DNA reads TGTGCCAGTAGTACCTCCGGGACAATCTCCTACGAGCAGTACTTC. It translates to CASSTSGTISYEQYF.

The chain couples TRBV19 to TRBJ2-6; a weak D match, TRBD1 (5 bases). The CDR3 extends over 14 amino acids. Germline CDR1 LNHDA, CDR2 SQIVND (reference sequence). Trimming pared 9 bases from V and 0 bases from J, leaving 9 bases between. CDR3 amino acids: CASNRNSGANVLTF. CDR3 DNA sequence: TGTGCCAGCAACAGGAACTCTGGGGCCAACGTCCTGACTTTC.

For the CDR3, the DNA is TGTGCCAGCAGCTTAGCGGCAGGGGGTAAAGCTTTCTTT. Protein sequence: CASSLAAGGKAFF. The chain links TRBV7-9 to TRBJ1-1, with 7 bases that match TRBD1. Losses at the gene ends were 0 bases for V and 9 bases for J; bases not matched to a gene: 4. The CDR3 sequence is 13 residues long. The germline V gene encodes CDR1 SEHNR and CDR2 FQNEAQ (reference sequence).

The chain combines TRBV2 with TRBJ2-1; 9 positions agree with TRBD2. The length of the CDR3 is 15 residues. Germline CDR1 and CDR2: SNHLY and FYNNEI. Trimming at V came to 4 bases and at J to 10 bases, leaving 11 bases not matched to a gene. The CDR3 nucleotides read TGTGCCAGCAGTGGGGGTAGCGGGGGCCGCGGGGAGCAGTTCTTC. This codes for CASSGGSGGRGEQFF.

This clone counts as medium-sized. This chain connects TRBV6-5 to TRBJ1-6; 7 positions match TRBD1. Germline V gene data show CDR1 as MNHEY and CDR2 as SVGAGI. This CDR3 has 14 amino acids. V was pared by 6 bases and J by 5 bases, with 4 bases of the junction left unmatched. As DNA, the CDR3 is TGTGCCAGCAGCCCGGGACAGCATAATTCACCCCTCCACTTT. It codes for CASSPGQHNSPLHF.

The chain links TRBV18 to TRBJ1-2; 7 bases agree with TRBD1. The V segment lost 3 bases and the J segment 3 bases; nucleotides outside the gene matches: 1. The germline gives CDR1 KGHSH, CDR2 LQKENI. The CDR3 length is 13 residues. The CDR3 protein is CASSPGTDYGYTF. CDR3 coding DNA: TGTGCCAGCTCACCCGGGACAGACTATGGCTACACCTTC.